The TCR beta chain described here comes from a study of cytomegalovirus exposure and HLA in healthy donors. Study-wide points: Roughly uniform sequencing depth across donors was assumed, possibly incorrectly. Judged likely to be a sequencing artifact was a cluster of highly shared sequence variants.

Vbeta (60) and Jbeta (13) primers were used in the PCR. Profiled with immunoSEQ multiplex PCR; TCRdb holds only in-frame clones, not every one. The sample includes 160,000 or so clones, approximately 80% of them seen just once. CDR1 and CDR2 from the germline V gene are SGHAT and FQNNGV. V was cut by 3 bases and J by 2 bases, with 11 bases left in between. This CDR3 spans 16 amino acids. Points on this clone: Its specificity is not known.

The sequenced material came from PBMCs. The receptor was isolated from a young man in good health and CMV-seropositive. This chain connects TRBV11-2 to TRBJ1-6; maybe TRBD1 (6 bases). The CDR3 nucleotides are TGTGCCAGCAGCTTTGGGGGGGCTGCCTATAATTCACCCCTCCACTTT. Protein product: CASSFGGAAYNSPLHF.